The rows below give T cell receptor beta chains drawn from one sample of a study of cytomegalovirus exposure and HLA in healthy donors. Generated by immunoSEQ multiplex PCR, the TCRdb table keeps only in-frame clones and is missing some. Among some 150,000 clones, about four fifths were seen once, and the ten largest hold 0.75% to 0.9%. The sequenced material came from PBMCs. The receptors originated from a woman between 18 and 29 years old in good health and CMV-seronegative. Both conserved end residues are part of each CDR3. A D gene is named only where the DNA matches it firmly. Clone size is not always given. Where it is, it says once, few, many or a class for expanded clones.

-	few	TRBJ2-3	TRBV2	TGTGCCAGCAGTCTGACTAGGCCGACAGATACGCAGTATTTT	CASSLTRPTDTQYF
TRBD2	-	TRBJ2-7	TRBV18	TGTGCCAGCTCACTCGGCCAGGGACTAACCTACGAGCAGTACTTC	CASSLGQGLTYEQYF
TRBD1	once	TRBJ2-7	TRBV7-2	TGTGCCAGCAGCGTCGACAGGGGTTCCTACGAGCAGTACTTC	CASSVDRGSYEQYF
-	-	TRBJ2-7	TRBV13	TGTGCCAGCAGCTTATCTCTTAATCAGGGGTGGACCTACGAGCAGTACTTC	CASSLSLNQGWTYEQYF
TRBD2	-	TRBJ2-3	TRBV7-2	TGTGCCAGCAGCTTGGGCTCGACTAGCGGGAGTTCAGATACGCAGTATTTT	CASSLGSTSGSSDTQYF
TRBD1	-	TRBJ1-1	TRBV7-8	TGTGCCAGCAGCTTTCTCCAGGGGGCGCGAGCTTTCTTT	CASSFLQGARAFF
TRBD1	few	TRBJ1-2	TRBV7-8	TGTGCCAGCAGTTTCGGGACAGGGAACTATGGCTACACCTTC	CASSFGTGNYGYTF
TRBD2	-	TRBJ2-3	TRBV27	TGTGCCAGCGGGTTGGTGGTAGCGGGAGATACGCAGTATTTT	CASGLVVAGDTQYF
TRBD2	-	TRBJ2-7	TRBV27	TGTGCCAGCAGTTTGACTAGCGGGTACGAGCAGTACTTC	CASSLTSGYEQYF
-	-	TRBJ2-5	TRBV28	TGTGCCAGCAGTTTATCTCCCTCCCCATTTTCCAGGGGTCCAATCCAAGAGACCCAGTACTTC	CASSLSPSPFSRGPIQETQYF
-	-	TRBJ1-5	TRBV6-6	TGTGCCAGCAGTTACGTCGGCAATCAGCCCCAGCATTTT	CASSYVGNQPQHF
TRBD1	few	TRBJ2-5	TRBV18	TGTGCCAGCTCACCGGGACAGCAAGAGACCCAGTACTTC	CASSPGQQETQYF
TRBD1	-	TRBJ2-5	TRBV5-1	TGCGCCAGCAAAATCGACAGGGGGCGAGAGACCCAGTACTTC	CASKIDRGRETQYF
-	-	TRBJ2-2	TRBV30	TGTGCCTGGAGTGTACAGGGCACCGGGGAGCTGTTTTTT	CAWSVQGTGELFF
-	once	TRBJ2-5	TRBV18	TGTGCCAGCTCACCTAGCGATGAGACCCAGTACTTC	CASSPSDETQYF
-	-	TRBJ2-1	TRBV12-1	TGTGCCAGCAGCCCATGGGACTATCACAATGAGCAGTTCTTC	CASSPWDYHNEQFF
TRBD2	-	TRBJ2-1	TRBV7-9	TGTGCCAGCAGCCAAGGGTGGACTAGCACATACAATGAGCAGTTCTTC	CASSQGWTSTYNEQFF
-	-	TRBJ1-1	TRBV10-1	TGCGCCAGCAGTGACGATACTATGAACACTGAAGCTTTCTTT	CASSDDTMNTEAFF
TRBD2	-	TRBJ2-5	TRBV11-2	TGTGCCAGCAGCTTAGCAGGACTAGGCCAAGAGACCCAGTACTTC	CASSLAGLGQETQYF
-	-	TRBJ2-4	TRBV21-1	TGTGCCAGCAGCAGGGCGTTGGCCAAAAACATTCAGTACTTC	CASSRALAKNIQYF
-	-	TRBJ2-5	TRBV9	TGTGCCAGCAGCGTACGGTTAACGGGAGAGCAGTACTTC	CASSVRLTGEQYF
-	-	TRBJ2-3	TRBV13	TGTGCCAGCAACCTCCAGCGGTACACAGATACGCAGTATTTT	CASNLQRYTDTQYF
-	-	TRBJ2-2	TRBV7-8	TGTGCCAGCAGCTTTGGGCCGTCCGGGGAGCTGTTTTTT	CASSFGPSGELFF
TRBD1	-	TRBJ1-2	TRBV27	TGTGCCAGCAGTTTGAGGACAGGGTTATCGGACTATGGCTACACCTTC	CASSLRTGLSDYGYTF
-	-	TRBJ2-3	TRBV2	TGTGCCAGCACAGTTTCCGGGGATACGCAGTATTTT	CASTVSGDTQYF
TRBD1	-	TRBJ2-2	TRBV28	TGTGCCAGCAGGCCTTTACAGGGGGTTGGCGGGGAGCTGTTTTTT	CASRPLQGVGGELFF
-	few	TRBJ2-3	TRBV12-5	TGTGCTAGTGGTTTGGTACCGGGACTCATCGGAGATACGCAGTATTTT	CASGLVPGLIGDTQYF
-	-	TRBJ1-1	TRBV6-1	TGTGCCAGCAGTGACAGGGATAGTAGGGCTGAAGCTTTCTTT	CASSDRDSRAEAFF
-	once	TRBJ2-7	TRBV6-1	TGTGGGACATTTAGCTCCTACGAGCAGTACTTC	CGTFSSYEQYF
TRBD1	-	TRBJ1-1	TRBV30	TGTGCCTGGTCCCGGGACAGATCCCTCCTGAACACTGAAGCTTTCTTT	CAWSRDRSLLNTEAFF
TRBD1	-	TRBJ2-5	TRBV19	TGTGCCAGTAGTCCCTGGGGACAGAATCAAGAGACCCAGTACTTC	CASSPWGQNQETQYF
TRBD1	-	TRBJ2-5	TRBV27	TGTGCCAGCAGTATCACAGGGGGCAATGCAGAGACCCAGTACTTC	CASSITGGNAETQYF
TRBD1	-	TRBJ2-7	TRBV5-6	TGTGCCAGCAGCTTCGGGGACAGGGGTGGATCCTACGAGCAGTACTTC	CASSFGDRGGSYEQYF
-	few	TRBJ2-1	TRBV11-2	TGTGCCAGCAGCTTAGTCCTCCAGGGCGTAAATGAGCAGTTCTTC	CASSLVLQGVNEQFF
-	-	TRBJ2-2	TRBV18	TGTGCCAGCTCAGCAGACACCGGGGAGCTGTTTTTT	CASSADTGELFF
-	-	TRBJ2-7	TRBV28	TGTGCCAGCAGTCCACAAACGAGGAGCTCCTACGAGCAGTACTTC	CASSPQTRSSYEQYF
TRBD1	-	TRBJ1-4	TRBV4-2	TGTGCCAGCAGCCACCCGGGACAGGGAAATGAAAAACTGTTTTTT	CASSHPGQGNEKLFF
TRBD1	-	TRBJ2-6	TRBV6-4	TGTGCCAGCAGTGCCTCAGGGGGCGGTGGGGCCAACGTCCTGACTTTC	CASSASGGGGANVLTF
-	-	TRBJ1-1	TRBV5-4	TGTGCCAGCAGCCCTGAGAGGAGGGTAGAGACTGAAGCTTTCTTT	CASSPERRVETEAFF